This T cell receptor (beta chain) emerged from a study of Ad26.COV2.S vaccination and SARS-CoV-2 variants. Study findings and constraints: The study found similar non-spike TCR breadth in vaccine and placebo recipients. It was reported that spike-specific CD8+ and CD4+ T cell responses were substantially broad after vaccination.

As to this clone: Its specificity is not known.

The table came from immunoSEQ multiplex PCR; TCRdb's copy has only in-frame clones and leaves some out. There are tens of thousands of clones in the sample; 75% to 85% occur only once, and about 45% lies in the top ten. Trimming left V 3 bases short and J 2 bases short, with 15 bases between. Per germline, CDR1 SGHNT and CDR2 YYREEE (reference sequence). The CDR3 sequence is 15 residues long. This specimen was peripheral blood, taken after recovery from COVID-19. The origin of this receptor is a human donor who had recovered from COVID-19. The chain links TRBV5-4 to TRBJ2-7, with D perhaps matching TRBD1 (6 bases). The CDR3 loop reads CASSYRGGSPYEQYV. CDR3 bases: TGTGCCAGCAGCTATCGAGGGGGATCTCCCTACGAGCAGTACGTC.